This T cell receptor beta chain was obtained from a study of T cell repertoires in cytomegalovirus infection. The overall study: Carrying CMV and the relevant HLA type showed in public TCR beta signatures.

Many counts were recorded for this clonotype. The antigen is unknown. Germline V gene sequence: CDR1 SGHTA, CDR2 FQGNSA. J gave up 2 bases and V 2 bases, and 8 bases lay outside the gene matches. CDR3 length equals 18 residues. TCRdb recomputed calls from the reads with MiXCR, one row per CDR3 protein. This table has roughly 990,000 distinct CDR3 sequences, around 32% appearing once. Study results and caveats: HLA-C-restricted CMV-specific TCR beta clonotypes were dominant in the ex vivo response. Public TCR beta family frequency separated CMV-and-HLA carriers, including in an independent cohort.

The starting material was cultured CD8+ T cells from PBMCs, obtained from culture after CMV antigen stimulation. This receptor was taken from a human donor in good health (CMV status not recorded). Some clones in this sample may be carry-over from other donors' samples. The chain links TRBV7-2 to TRBJ2-2, with 10 bases fitting TRBD2. As DNA, the CDR3 is TGTGCCAGCAGCTTATATATAGCGGGGGGCCCAAACACCGGGGAGCTGTTTTTT. Protein product: CASSLYIAGGPNTGELFF.